These T cell receptor beta chains were read from a single sample in a study of control samples from healthy donors and cancer patients. Data came from immunoSEQ multiplex PCR; TCRdb stores just in-frame clones and leaves some out. The repertoire consists of 180,000 or so clones, with roughly 95% occurring once and the leading ten covering roughly 4.3%. Sequenced input: blood. These receptors came from a woman aged 55-75 years in good health. Each CDR3 is given with its conserved first and last residue. A D gene is named only where the DNA matches it firmly. Where a row states a size, it is once, few, many or the class of an expanded clone; other rows omit it.

TRBV7-9	-	TRBJ1-2	-	TGTGCCAGCAGCTTAGTTCAACTCAATGGCTACACCTTC	CASSLVQLNGYTF
TRBV7-9	-	TRBJ1-1	-	TGTGCCAGCAGCCGCTCACTTAACCCGGGACCCGCGAACACTGAAGCTTTCTTT	CASSRSLNPGPANTEAFF
TRBV9	-	TRBJ1-2	-	TGTGCCAGCAGCGTAGATTTAGGGGACTATGGCTACACCTTC	CASSVDLGDYGYTF
TRBV27	TRBD1	TRBJ1-1	-	TGTGCCAGCATAGTGTGGGGACAGTCCCGAACGTCTGAAGCTTTCTTT	CASIVWGQSRTSEAFF
TRBV6-6	-	TRBJ1-5	-	TGTGCCAGCAGACCCAGGGGTGGCAATCAGCCCCAGCATTTT	CASRPRGGNQPQHF
TRBV12-3/TRBV12-4	-	TRBJ1-3	once	TGTGCCAGCAGTGAGACTGGAAACACCATATATTTT	CASSETGNTIYF
TRBV5-1	TRBD1	TRBJ2-1	once	TGCGCCAGCAGCCCGGGACAGGTGGAAAAGTTCTTC	CASSPGQVEKFF
TRBV18	-	TRBJ1-3	-	TGTGCCAGCTCACCTCAGGGAGCTCCTGGAAACACCATATATTTT	CASSPQGAPGNTIYF
TRBV3-1/TRBV3-2	-	TRBJ2-7	-	TGTGCCAGCAGCCGGAGGGGGGACGAGCAGTACTTC	CASSRRGDEQYF
TRBV4-1	-	TRBJ1-2	-	TGCGCCAGCAGCCAGACCAAGGAGGCTTATGGCTACACCTTC	CASSQTKEAYGYTF
TRBV18	-	TRBJ1-2	-	TGTGCCAGCTCACGGGGAGGGGACTATGGCTACACCTTC	CASSRGGDYGYTF
TRBV7-8	-	TRBJ2-7	-	TGTGCCAGCAGCCCCCGGGGGGCAGGACCCTACGAGCAGTACTTC	CASSPRGAGPYEQYF
TRBV5-4	-	TRBJ2-3	-	TGTGCCAGCAGCTTTGGTGCCGGGTTTTTGCTCGGGGATACGCAGTATTTT	CASSFGAGFLLGDTQYF
TRBV4-3	-	TRBJ1-2	-	TGCGCCAGCAGCCAAGATACCAGGGATGGCTACACCTTC	CASSQDTRDGYTF
TRBV30	-	TRBJ2-7	-	TGTGCCTGGAGCCAGCGACACGAGTTCTACGAGCAGTACTTC	CAWSQRHEFYEQYF
TRBV7-8	-	TRBJ1-4	-	TGTGCCAGCCGGACAACAACTAATGAAAAACTGTTTTTT	CASRTTTNEKLFF
TRBV7-9	-	TRBJ1-1	once	TGTGCCAGCAGCCCGCCGGAAGGCACTGAAGCTTTCTTT	CASSPPEGTEAFF